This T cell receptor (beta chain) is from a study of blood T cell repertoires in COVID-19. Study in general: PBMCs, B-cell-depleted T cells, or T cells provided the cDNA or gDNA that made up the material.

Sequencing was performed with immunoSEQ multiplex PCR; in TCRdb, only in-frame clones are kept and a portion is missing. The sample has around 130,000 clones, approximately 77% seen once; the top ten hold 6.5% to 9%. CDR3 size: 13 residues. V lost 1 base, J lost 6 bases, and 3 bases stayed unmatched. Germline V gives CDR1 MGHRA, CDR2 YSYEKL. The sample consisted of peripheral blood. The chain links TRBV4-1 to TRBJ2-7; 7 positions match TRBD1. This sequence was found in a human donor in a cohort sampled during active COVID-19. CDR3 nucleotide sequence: TGCGCCAGCAGCCAAGTTCCAGGGGGCGAGCAGTACTTC. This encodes CASSQVPGGEQYF.